The 26 T cell receptor beta chains in this list originate from one sample, sequenced in a study of blood T cell repertoires in COVID-19 (dated by TCRdb to 2020 to 2021). The library was generated by the immunoSEQ multiplex PCR assay. The table comes from immuneACCESS by way of TCRdb, which keeps in-frame sequences with V and J called. Part of the clones is missing from these tables; in studies checked, under half for an unresolved V gene and the rest for unknown reasons. The sample profile shows roughly 100,000 clones; 81% of them were found once. Together, the top ten hold roughly 25% of the sample. The sequenced material came from peripheral blood. The source of these receptors is a man aged 80 or over with active or convalescent COVID-19.

The V and J genes are TRBV27 and TRBJ2-1, with 9 bases aligning to TRBD2. Per germline, CDR1 MNHEY and CDR2 SMNVEV (reference sequence). The trim removed 6 bases at V and 8 bases at J, leaving 11 bases unmatched. The CDR3 totals 15 residues. The CDR3 DNA sequence: TGTGCCAGCAGCTATTTGGCGGGGGGGCAGGATGAGCAGTTCTTC. Its protein is CASSYLAGGQDEQFF.

V is TRBV6-6 and J is TRBJ1-6; D is ambiguous. The ends were cut back, 5 bases at V and 6 bases at J, with 8 bases in the middle. The CDR3 contains 13 residues. Germline V gene lookup returns CDR1 MNHNY and CDR2 SVGAGI (reference sequence). The CDR3 protein is CASSIGVNSPLHF. The DNA for the CDR3 is TGTGCCAGCAGTATCGGGGTTAATTCACCCCTCCACTTT.

The chain uses TRBV5-1 and TRBJ2-5, with 11 bases that match TRBD2. Germline V gene lookup returns CDR1 SGHRS and CDR2 YFSETQ. This CDR3 has 16 residues. J was trimmed by 2 bases and V by 0 bases; bases with no gene match: 3. CDR3 coding DNA: TGCGCCAGCAGCTTGGCCCCTAGCGGGGGGCAAGAGACCCAGTACTTC. It is translated as CASSLAPSGGQETQYF.

The chain combines TRBV19 with TRBJ1-2, with D possibly matching TRBD1 (5 bases). Germline CDR1 reads LNHDA; CDR2 reads SQIVND (reference sequence). The germline V and J ends were trimmed by 4 bases and 8 bases, with 17 bases remaining between them. This CDR3 contains 14 residues. The CDR3 region is CASSTTVSLRGYTF. In DNA form, the CDR3 reads TGTGCCAGTAGTACGACAGTTTCTCTGAGGGGCTACACCTTC.

The CDR3 bases are TGTGCCAGCACTCGGGGGGTCACTGAAGCTTTCTTT. Amino acids: CASTRGVTEAFF. The chain employs TRBV12-3 or TRBV12-4 and TRBJ1-1; the D gene is possibly TRBD1 (5 bases). The ends were cut back, 7 bases at V and 4 bases at J, with 10 bases in the middle. The CDR3 totals 12 residues.

The chain recombines TRBV14 with TRBJ2-5; tentative D call: TRBD1 (5 bases). The germline V and J ends were trimmed by 0 bases and 4 bases, with 9 bases remaining between them. CDR1 is SGHDN, CDR2 FVKESK, per germline. CDR3 length: 14 residues. CDR3 amino acids: CASSQDRARETQYF. As DNA, the CDR3 is TGTGCCAGCAGCCAAGACAGGGCACGAGAGACCCAGTACTTC.

The chain uses TRBV9 and TRBJ2-1; TRBD1 matches 7 bases. J gave up 4 bases and V 4 bases, and 11 bases lay outside the gene matches. The CDR3 loop spans 16 amino acids. The germline V gene has CDR1 SGDLS and CDR2 YYNGEE. The chain's CDR3 is CASSIPEGDRYNEQFF. The CDR3 DNA sequence: TGTGCCAGCAGCATTCCCGAGGGGGACAGATACAATGAGCAGTTCTTC.

The chain is built from TRBV5-6 and TRBJ1-2, with D uncertain. Deletions cut 4 bases from V and 7 bases from J, with 11 bases between. The CDR3 has 12 amino acids. Germline loops: CDR1 SGHDT, CDR2 YYEEEE. This CDR3 is CASSLAFSGYTF. The DNA for the CDR3 is TGTGCCAGCAGCCTGGCTTTTTCTGGCTACACCTTC.

J is TRBJ2-1 and V is TRBV3-1 (or the pseudogene TRBV3-2); 14 positions match TRBD2. J gave up 10 bases and V 2 bases, and 7 bases lay outside the gene matches. This CDR3 region has 16 residues. CDR1 is LGHDT and CDR2 is YNNKEL in the germline V gene (reference sequence). Here the CDR3 reads CASSQLTSGGAQEQFF. DNA of the CDR3: TGTGCCAGCAGCCAACTGACTAGCGGGGGGGCCCAAGAGCAGTTCTTC.

This chain joins TRBV3-1 (or the pseudogene TRBV3-2) and TRBJ1-2; 11 bases map to TRBD1. The CDR3 is 16 amino acids. Germline lookup yields CDR1 LGHDT and CDR2 YNNKEL (reference sequence). V dropped 5 bases and J dropped 1; count of bases not matched to a gene: 6. CDR3 protein: CASSEDRGLHNYGYTF. The CDR3, as DNA: TGTGCCAGCAGCGAGGACAGGGGGCTGCATAACTATGGCTACACCTTC.

The chain combines TRBV6-2 or TRBV6-3 with TRBJ2-7; 8 nucleotides line up with TRBD1. The ends lost 5 bases at V and 3 bases at J; junction bases unmatched: 3. The CDR3 length is 13 residues. The germline CDR1 and CDR2 sequences are MNHEY and SVGEGT. CDR3 protein: CASSRDRNYEQYF. The CDR3 DNA follows: TGTGCCAGCAGTAGGGACAGGAACTACGAGCAGTACTTC.

This clone showed up just once. The chain combines TRBV2 with TRBJ2-7, with a tentative D call TRBD2 (6 bases). The CDR3 covers 15 residues. Germline V gene data show CDR1 as SNHLY and CDR2 as FYNNEI. With 6 bases removed from V and 5 bases from J, the gap between germline ends came to 20 bases. The CDR3 bases are TGTGCCAGCAGCCCGAGACTCCGGGGGATGGACGAGCAGTACTTC. Its protein product is CASSPRLRGMDEQYF.

This clone is a singleton in its sample. J is TRBJ1-2 and V is TRBV12-3 or TRBV12-4; the match to TRBD1 covers 7 bases. Germline trimming cut 6 bases from V and 3 bases from J; bases unmatched to any gene: 4. The CDR3 loop spans 13 amino acids. The CDR3, as DNA: TGTGCCAGCAGCCCTGACAGGGACTATGGCTACACCTTC. Residues: CASSPDRDYGYTF.

The V gene is TRBV6-1, the J gene TRBJ2-5, with unresolved D. This CDR3 is 14 amino acids long. Germline lookup yields CDR1 MNHNS and CDR2 SASEGT. Trimming removed 1 base from V and 4 bases from J, with 10 bases in between. CDR3 protein: CASSEGGVGETQYF. CDR3 nucleotides: TGTGCCAGCAGTGAAGGTGGAGTTGGAGAGACCCAGTACTTC.

In its sample, this clone was seen a few times. The chain links TRBV10-3 to TRBJ2-1; 11 bases line up with TRBD2. This CDR3 has 15 residues. Germline V gene lookup returns CDR1 ENHRY and CDR2 SYGVKD. Trimming took 2 bases from V and 7 from J; bases not matched to a gene: 4. CDR3 amino acids: CAISEPTSGANEQFF. CDR3 coding DNA: TGTGCCATCAGTGAGCCGACTAGCGGGGCTAATGAGCAGTTCTTC.

J is TRBJ1-2 and V is TRBV7-2, with D perhaps matching TRBD1 (6 bases). Trimming took 1 base from V and 8 from J, leaving 20 bases between them. Germline V gives CDR1 SGHTA, CDR2 FQGNSA. The CDR3 is 16 amino acids. The CDR3 DNA is TGTGCCAGCAGCTTAGACCCTGCGACAGGAGCGGTGGGCTACACCTTC. Amino acids: CASSLDPATGAVGYTF.

V and J are TRBV7-9 and TRBJ2-3; the match to TRBD2 covers 7 bases. The CDR3 is made up of 16 amino acids. CDR1 is SEHNR and CDR2 is FQNEAQ in the germline V gene (reference sequence). Trimming cost V 4 bases and J 0 bases; bases outside gene matches: 7. Here the CDR3 reads CASSSLSGISTDTQYF. The CDR3 DNA sequence: TGTGCCAGCAGCTCCTTGAGCGGGATAAGCACAGATACGCAGTATTTT.

A few counts support this clone. V and J are TRBV6-2 or TRBV6-3 and TRBJ2-1, with a tentative D call TRBD2 (6 bases). The length of the CDR3 is 16 residues. Trimming took 0 bases from V and 5 from J, leaving 14 bases between them. Per germline, CDR1 MNHEY and CDR2 SVGEGT. The CDR3 DNA is TGTGCCAGCAGTTACTCGTGGGGGGACCTCCACAATGAGCAGTTCTTC. Translating gives CASSYSWGDLHNEQFF.

The CDR3 reads CASSILLAGRGADTQYF. The CDR3 region has the DNA TGTGCCAGTAGTATCCTACTAGCGGGAAGAGGGGCAGATACGCAGTATTTT. The rearrangement joins TRBV19 to TRBJ2-3, with 10 bases that match TRBD2. The CDR3 is made up of 17 amino acids. The junction had 10 bases not matched to a gene; V was cut back by 3 bases and J by 4 bases. Germline CDR1 reads LNHDA; CDR2 reads SQIVND (reference sequence).

J is TRBJ1-1 and V is TRBV7-9; 8 bases map to TRBD1. Per germline, CDR1 SEHNR and CDR2 FQNEAQ (reference sequence). Germline trimming cut 4 bases from V and 14 bases from J; bases unmatched to any gene: 18. The CDR3 runs 15 residues. CDR3 nucleotide sequence: TGTGCCAGCAGCTCCACTAGACCGGGACAGGCAGGGTTGTTCTTT. Its translation: CASSSTRPGQAGLFF.

The chain employs TRBV6-1 and TRBJ2-7; tentatively, D is TRBD2 (5 bases). The CDR3 runs 11 residues. Trimming stripped 1 base from V and 7 bases from J, with 5 bases between. Per germline, CDR1 MNHNS and CDR2 SASEGT. The CDR3 protein is CASSEEREQYF. The CDR3, as DNA: TGTGCCAGCAGTGAAGAGCGGGAGCAGTACTTC.

V usage is TRBV14 and J usage is TRBJ1-6; the D gene is possibly TRBD1 (6 bases). The V gene lost 1 base and the J gene lost 10 bases, with 14 bases spanning the gap. CDR3 length: 15 amino acids. Germline assignment: CDR1 SGHDN and CDR2 FVKESK. The CDR3 loop reads CASSQVRGGQSPLHF. The DNA for the CDR3 is TGTGCCAGCAGCCAAGTGCGGGGGGGCCAATCACCCCTCCACTTT.

The chain uses TRBV6-5 and TRBJ2-5, with 9 bases aligning to TRBD1. The germline V gene has CDR1 MNHEY and CDR2 SVGAGI. This CDR3 is 13 amino acids long. V lost 6 bases, J lost 4 bases, and 3 bases stayed unmatched. The CDR3 spells CASSLQGAETQYF. CDR3 in DNA: TGTGCCAGCAGCTTACAGGGGGCAGAGACCCAGTACTTC.

This clone was picked up one time. The gene calls are TRBV24-1 and TRBJ2-5; a weak D match, TRBD2 (5 bases). Germline values: CDR1 KGHDR, CDR2 SFDVKD. The CDR3 is 14 residues long. The V end lost 9 bases, the J end lost 4 bases, and 17 bases lay between the germline ends. The CDR3 DNA reads as TGTGCCACCTCTCGGGCCGGGGTCGGAGAGACCCAGTACTTC. Protein: CATSRAGVGETQYF.

The J gene is TRBJ1-6, the V gene TRBV9; D is undetermined. This CDR3 has 15 amino acids. Germline CDR1 and CDR2: SGDLS and YYNGEE. The V gene lost 4 bases and the J gene lost 8 bases, with 16 bases spanning the gap. CDR3 nucleotide sequence: TGTGCCAGCAGCCCCCTGGCGAGCCGGGATTCACCCCTCCACTTT. This translates into CASSPLASRDSPLHF.

In this sample, this clone turned up once. The chain employs TRBV6-1 and TRBJ2-7; D is perhaps TRBD2 (5 bases). CDR3 length equals 14 residues. Looked up from germline, CDR1 is MNHNS and CDR2 is SASEGT. Trimming pared 1 base from V and 5 bases from J, leaving 12 bases between. This CDR3 reads CASSEGWARDEQYF. The CDR3 DNA follows: TGTGCCAGCAGTGAAGGATGGGCGCGGGACGAGCAGTACTTC.